The TCR beta chain under discussion was sequenced for a study of cytomegalovirus exposure and HLA in healthy donors. The PCR ran on 60 Vbeta and 13 Jbeta primers. The data were produced by immunoSEQ multiplex PCR, yet TCRdb's version contains in-frame clones alone and is incomplete. The sample lists about 200,000 clones; 83% were seen once. This cohort consisted of healthy bone marrow donors. The table lists this clone with a few counts. Its target is not known. CDR3 length: 14 amino acids. From germline, CDR1 is LNHDA and CDR2 SQIVND (reference sequence). After removal of 3 bases from V and 7 bases from J, the junction contained 5 bases not matched to a gene. General study results and limits: The authors enumerated over 150 TCR beta chains as linked to cytomegalovirus. As a later analysis revealed, most CMV-associated TCR beta chains appeared HLA-restricted. A link between a missense DCLRE1C variant and TCR beta V- and J-gene trimming emerged from a later analysis.

The sample comprised PBMCs. V and J are TRBV19 and TRBJ1-4; TRBD1 matches at 7 bases. This TCR was recovered from a girl between 5 and 17 years old in good health and CMV-seronegative. The CDR3 bases are TGTGCCAGTAGTATGAGACAGGGTGGTGAAAAACTGTTTTTT. It codes for CASSMRQGGEKLFF.